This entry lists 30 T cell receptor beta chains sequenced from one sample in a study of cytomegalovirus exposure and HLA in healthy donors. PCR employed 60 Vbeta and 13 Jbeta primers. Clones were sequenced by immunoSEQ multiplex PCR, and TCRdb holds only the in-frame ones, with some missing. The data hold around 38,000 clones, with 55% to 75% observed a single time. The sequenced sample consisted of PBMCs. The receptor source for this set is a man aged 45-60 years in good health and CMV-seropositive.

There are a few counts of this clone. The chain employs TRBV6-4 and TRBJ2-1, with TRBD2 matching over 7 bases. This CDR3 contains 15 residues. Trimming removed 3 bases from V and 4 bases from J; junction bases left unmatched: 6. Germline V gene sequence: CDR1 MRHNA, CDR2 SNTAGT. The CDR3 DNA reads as TGTGCCAGCAGTGATACCGGCGGGGGTTACAATGAGCAGTTCTTC. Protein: CASSDTGGGYNEQFF.

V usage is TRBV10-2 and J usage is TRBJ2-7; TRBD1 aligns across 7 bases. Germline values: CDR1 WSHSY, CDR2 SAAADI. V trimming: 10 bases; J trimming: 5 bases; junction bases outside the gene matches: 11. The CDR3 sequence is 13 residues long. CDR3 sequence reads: CATSRGGMDEQYF. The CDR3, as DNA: TGCGCCACCTCGAGAGGGGGCATGGACGAGCAGTACTTC.

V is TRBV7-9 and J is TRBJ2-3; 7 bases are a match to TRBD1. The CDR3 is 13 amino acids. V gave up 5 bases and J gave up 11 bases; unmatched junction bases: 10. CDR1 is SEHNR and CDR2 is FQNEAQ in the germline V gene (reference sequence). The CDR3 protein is CASSIEQGNKQYF. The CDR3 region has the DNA TGTGCCAGCAGCATAGAACAGGGGAATAAGCAGTATTTT.

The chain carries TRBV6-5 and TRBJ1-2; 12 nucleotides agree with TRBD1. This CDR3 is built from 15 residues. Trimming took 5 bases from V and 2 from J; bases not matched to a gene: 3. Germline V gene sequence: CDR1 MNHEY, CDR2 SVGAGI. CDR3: CASSKGTGGNYGYTF. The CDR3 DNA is TGTGCCAGCAGTAAAGGGACAGGGGGCAACTATGGCTACACCTTC.

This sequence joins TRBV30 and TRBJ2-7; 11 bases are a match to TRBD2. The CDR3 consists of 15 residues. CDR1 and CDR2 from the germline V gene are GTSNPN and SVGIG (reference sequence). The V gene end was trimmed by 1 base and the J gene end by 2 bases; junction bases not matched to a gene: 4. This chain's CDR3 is CAWSATSGNPYEQYF. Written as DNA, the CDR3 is TGTGCCTGGAGTGCGACTAGCGGGAACCCCTACGAGCAGTACTTC.

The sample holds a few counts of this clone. CDR3 sequence: CASSLSGFGEQFF. CDR3 coding DNA: TGTGCCAGCAGCCTTAGCGGTTTCGGTGAGCAGTTCTTC. The chain couples TRBV7-3 to TRBJ2-1; D is possibly TRBD2 (6 bases). Germline V lookup: CDR1 SGHTA, CDR2 FQGTGA. The CDR3 is 13 amino acids. Deletions cut 5 bases from V and 9 bases from J, with 14 bases between.

Here the CDR3 DNA reads TGCGCCAGCAGCGCGACAGGGGGCGCGGACATTCAGTACTTC. Residues: CASSATGGADIQYF. The chain combines TRBV5-1 with TRBJ2-4; 10 bases align to TRBD1. Germline lookup yields CDR1 SGHRS and CDR2 YFSETQ. The CDR3 covers 14 residues. Trimming at V came to 4 bases and at J to 8 bases, leaving 6 bases not matched to a gene.

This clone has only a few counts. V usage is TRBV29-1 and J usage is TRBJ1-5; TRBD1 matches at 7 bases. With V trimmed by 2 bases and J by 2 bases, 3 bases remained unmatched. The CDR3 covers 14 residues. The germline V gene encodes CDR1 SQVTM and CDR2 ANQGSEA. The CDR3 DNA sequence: TGCAGCGTTGAAACCGGACAGGGCAATCAGCCCCAGCATTTT. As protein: CSVETGQGNQPQHF.

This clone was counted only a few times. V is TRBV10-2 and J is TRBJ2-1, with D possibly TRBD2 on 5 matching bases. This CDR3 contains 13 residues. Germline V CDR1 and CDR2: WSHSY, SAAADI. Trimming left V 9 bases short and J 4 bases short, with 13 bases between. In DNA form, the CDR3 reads TGCGCCAGTAAGATTAGCGAATACAATGAGCAGTTCTTC. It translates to CASKISEYNEQFF.

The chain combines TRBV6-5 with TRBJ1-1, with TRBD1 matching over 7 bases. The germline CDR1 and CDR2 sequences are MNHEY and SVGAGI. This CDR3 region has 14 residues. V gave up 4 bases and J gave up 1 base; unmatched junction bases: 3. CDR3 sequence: CASSSRQGNTEAFF. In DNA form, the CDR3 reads TGTGCCAGCAGTTCTCGACAGGGGAACACTGAAGCTTTCTTT.

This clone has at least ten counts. The CDR3 nucleotides are TGTGCCACCGCACTAGCGGGCGACAACGTCCTGACTTTC. Protein: CATALAGDNVLTF. This chain joins TRBV6-6 and TRBJ2-6; 9 bases line up with TRBD2. The CDR3 runs 13 residues. J gave up 9 bases and V 10 bases, and 7 bases lay outside the gene matches. Per germline, CDR1 MNHNY and CDR2 SVGAGI (reference sequence).

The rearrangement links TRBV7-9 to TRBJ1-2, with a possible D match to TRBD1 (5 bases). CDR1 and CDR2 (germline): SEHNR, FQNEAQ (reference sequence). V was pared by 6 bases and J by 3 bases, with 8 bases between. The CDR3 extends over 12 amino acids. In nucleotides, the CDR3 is TGTGCCAGCAGTCCAGGGTACTATGGCTACACCTTC. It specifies CASSPGYYGYTF.

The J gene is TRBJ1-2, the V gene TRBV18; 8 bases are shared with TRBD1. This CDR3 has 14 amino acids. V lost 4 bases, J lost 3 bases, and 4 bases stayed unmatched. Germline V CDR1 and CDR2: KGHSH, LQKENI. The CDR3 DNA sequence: TGTGCCAGCTCACTCCAGACAGGGGACTATGGCTACACCTTC. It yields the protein CASSLQTGDYGYTF.

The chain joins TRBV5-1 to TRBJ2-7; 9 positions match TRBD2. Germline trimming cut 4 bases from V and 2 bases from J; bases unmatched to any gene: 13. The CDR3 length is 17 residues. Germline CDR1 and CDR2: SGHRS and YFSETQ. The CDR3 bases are TGCGCCAGCAGCCTGGAGGGACTAGCACGTCTCCCCTACGAGCAGTACTTC. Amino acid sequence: CASSLEGLARLPYEQYF. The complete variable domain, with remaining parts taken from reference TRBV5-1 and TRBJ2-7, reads KAGVTQTPRYLIKTRGQQVTLSCSPISGHRSVSWYQQTPGQGLQFLFEYFSETQRNKGNFPGRFSGRQFSNSRSEMNVSTLELGDSALYLCASSLEGLARLPYEQYFGPGTRLTVT.

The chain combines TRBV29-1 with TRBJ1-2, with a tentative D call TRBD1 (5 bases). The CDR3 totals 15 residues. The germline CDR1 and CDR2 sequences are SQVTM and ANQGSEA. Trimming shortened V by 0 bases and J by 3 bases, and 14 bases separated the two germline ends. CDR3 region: CSVEDRPGKDYGYTF. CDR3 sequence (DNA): TGCAGCGTTGAAGATCGGCCAGGGAAGGACTATGGCTACACCTTC.

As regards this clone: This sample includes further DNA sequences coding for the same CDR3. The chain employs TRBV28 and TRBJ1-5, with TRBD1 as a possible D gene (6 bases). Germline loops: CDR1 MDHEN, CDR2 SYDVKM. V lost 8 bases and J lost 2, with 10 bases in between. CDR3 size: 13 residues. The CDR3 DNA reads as TGTGCCAGCTCGTCAGGGGGCAATCAGCCCCAGCATTTT. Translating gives CASSSGGNQPQHF.

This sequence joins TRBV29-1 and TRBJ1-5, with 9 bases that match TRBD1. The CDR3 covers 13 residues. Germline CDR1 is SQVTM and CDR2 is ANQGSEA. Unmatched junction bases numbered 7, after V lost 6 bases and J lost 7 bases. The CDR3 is CSVGTGRNQPQHF. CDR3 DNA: TGCAGCGTGGGGACAGGGAGAAACCAGCCCCAGCATTTT.

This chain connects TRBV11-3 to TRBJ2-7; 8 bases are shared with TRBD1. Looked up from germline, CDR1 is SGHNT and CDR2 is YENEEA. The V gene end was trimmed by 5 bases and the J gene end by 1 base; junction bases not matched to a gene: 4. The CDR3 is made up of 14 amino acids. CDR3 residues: CASSPWTGSYEQYF. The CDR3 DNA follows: TGTGCCAGCAGCCCATGGACAGGGTCCTACGAGCAGTACTTC. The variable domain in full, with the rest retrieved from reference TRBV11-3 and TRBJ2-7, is EAGVVQSPRYKIIEKKQPVAFWCNPISGHNTLYWYLQNLGQGPELLIRYENEEAVDDSQLPKDRFSAERLKGVDSTLKIQPAELGDSAVYLCASSPWTGSYEQYFGPGTRLTVT.

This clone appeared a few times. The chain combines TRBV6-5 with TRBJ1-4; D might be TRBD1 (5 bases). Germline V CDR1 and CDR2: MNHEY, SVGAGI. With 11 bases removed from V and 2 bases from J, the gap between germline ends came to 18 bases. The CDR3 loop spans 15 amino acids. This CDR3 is CASTAGGNTNEKLFF. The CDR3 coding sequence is TGTGCCTCCACCGCCGGGGGTAACACTAATGAAAAACTGTTTTTT.

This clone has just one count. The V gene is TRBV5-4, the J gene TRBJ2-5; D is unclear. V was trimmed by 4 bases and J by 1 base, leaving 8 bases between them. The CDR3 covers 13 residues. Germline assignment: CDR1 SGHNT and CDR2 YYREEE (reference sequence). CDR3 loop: CASSPSPQETQYF. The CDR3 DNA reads TGTGCCAGCAGCCCCTCTCCCCAAGAGACCCAGTACTTC.

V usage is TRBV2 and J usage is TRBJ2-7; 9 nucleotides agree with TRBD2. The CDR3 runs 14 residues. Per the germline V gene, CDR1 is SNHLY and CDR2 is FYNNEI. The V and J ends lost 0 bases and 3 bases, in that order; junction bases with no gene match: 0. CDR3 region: CASSEATSGYEQYF. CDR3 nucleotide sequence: TGTGCCAGCAGTGAAGCGACTAGCGGCTACGAGCAGTACTTC.

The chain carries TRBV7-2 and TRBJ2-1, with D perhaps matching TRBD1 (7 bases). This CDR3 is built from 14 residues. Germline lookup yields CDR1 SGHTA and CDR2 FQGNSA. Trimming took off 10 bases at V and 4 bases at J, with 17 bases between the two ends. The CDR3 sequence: CATSGGTVYNEQFF. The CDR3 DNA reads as TGTGCCACCTCTGGGGGGACAGTATACAATGAGCAGTTCTTC. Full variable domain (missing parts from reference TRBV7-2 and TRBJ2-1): GAGVSQSPSNKVTEKGKDVELRCDPISGHTALYWYRQSLGQGLEFLIYFQGNSAPDKSGLPSDRFSAERTGGSVSTLTIQRTQQEDSAVYLCATSGGTVYNEQFFGPGTRLTVL.

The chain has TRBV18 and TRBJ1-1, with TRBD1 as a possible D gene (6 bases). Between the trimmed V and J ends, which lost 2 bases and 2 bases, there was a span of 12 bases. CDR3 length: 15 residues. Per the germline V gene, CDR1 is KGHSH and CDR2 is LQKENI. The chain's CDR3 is CASSPSLQGNTEAFF. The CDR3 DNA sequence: TGTGCCAGCTCACCATCGTTACAGGGTAACACTGAAGCTTTCTTT.

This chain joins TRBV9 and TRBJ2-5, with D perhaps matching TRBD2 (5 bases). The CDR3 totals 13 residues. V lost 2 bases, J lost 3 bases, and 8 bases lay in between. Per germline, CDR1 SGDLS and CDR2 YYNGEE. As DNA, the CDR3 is TGTGCCAGCAGCGTCCGGGAAGAAGAGACCCAGTACTTC. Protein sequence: CASSVREEETQYF.

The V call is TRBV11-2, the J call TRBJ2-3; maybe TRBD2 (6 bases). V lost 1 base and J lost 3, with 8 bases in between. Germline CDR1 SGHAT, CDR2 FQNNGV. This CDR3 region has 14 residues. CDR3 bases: TGTGCCAGCAGCTTAGGACTAGGGACAGATACGCAGTATTTT. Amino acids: CASSLGLGTDTQYF.

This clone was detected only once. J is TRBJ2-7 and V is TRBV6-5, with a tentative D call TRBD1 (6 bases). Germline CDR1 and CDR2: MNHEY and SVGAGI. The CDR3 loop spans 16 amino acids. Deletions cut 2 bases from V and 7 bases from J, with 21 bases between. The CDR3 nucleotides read TGTGCCAGCAGTTACGATGGGACAACTCCCCTACTAGAGCAGTACTTC. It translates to CASSYDGTTPLLEQYF.

DNA of the CDR3: TGTGCCACCAGCTTACCAGGACAGGTAAACTATGGCTACACCTTC. It codes for CATSLPGQVNYGYTF. This chain uses TRBV15 with TRBJ1-2; 7 positions match TRBD1. CDR1 is LNHNV, CDR2 YYDKDF, per germline (reference sequence). The CDR3 spans 15 residues. With 5 bases clipped from V and 2 bases from J, the junction kept 8 bases outside the gene matches.

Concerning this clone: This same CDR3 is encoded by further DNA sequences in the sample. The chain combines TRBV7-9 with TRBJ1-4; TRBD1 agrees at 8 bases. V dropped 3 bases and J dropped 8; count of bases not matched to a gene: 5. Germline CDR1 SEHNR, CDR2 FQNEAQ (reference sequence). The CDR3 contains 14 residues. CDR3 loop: CASSFGQGGEKLFF. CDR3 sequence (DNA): TGTGCCAGCAGCTTCGGACAGGGTGGCGAAAAACTGTTTTTT.

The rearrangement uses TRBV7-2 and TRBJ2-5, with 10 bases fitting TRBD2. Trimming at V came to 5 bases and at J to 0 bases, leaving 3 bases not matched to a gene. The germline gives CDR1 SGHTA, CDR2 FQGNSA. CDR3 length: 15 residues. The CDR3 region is CASSQAGGNQETQYF. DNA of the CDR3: TGTGCCAGCAGCCAAGCGGGGGGGAACCAAGAGACCCAGTACTTC.

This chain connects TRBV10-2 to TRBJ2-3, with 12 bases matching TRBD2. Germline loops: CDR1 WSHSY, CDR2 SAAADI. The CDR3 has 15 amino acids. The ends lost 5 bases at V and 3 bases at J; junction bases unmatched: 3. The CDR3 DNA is TGCGCCAGCAGTCGTCTAGCGGGGGGGACAGATACGCAGTATTTT. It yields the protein CASSRLAGGTDTQYF.